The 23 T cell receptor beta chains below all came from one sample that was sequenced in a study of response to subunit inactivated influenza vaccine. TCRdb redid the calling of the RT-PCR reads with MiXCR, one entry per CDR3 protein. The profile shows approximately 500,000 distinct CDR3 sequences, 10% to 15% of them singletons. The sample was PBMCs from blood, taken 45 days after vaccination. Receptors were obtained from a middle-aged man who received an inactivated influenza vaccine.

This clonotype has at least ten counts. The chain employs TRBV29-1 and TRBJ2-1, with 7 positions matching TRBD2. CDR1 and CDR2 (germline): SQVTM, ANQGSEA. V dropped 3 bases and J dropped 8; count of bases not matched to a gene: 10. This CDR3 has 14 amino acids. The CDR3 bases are TGCAGCGTTGAGTGGCGGGAGCGGGTGGATGAGCAGTTCTTC. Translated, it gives CSVEWRERVDEQFF.

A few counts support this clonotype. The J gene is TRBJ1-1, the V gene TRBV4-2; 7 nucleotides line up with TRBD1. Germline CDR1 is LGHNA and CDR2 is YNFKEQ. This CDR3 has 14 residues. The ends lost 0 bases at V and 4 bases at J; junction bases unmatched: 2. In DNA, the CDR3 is TGTGCCAGCAGCCAAGACACAGGGGCCACTGAAGCTTTCTTT. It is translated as CASSQDTGATEAFF.

CDR3 DNA sequence: TGTGCCAGCAGCTTGAGGGGAAACTCCTACAATGAGCAGTTCTTC. Translated, it gives CASSLRGNSYNEQFF. The chain is built from TRBV11-2 and TRBJ2-1; D possibly uses TRBD1 or TRBD2 (5 bases each). This CDR3 region has 15 residues. Trimming took off 3 bases at V and 0 bases at J, with 9 bases between the two ends. Per the germline V gene, CDR1 is SGHAT and CDR2 is FQNNGV.

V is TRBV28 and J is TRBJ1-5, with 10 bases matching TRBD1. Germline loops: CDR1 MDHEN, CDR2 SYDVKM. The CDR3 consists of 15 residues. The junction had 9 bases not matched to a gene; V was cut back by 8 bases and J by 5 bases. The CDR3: CASGQSGQGYQPQHF. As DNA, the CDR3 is TGTGCCAGCGGTCAATCGGGACAGGGGTATCAGCCCCAGCATTTT.

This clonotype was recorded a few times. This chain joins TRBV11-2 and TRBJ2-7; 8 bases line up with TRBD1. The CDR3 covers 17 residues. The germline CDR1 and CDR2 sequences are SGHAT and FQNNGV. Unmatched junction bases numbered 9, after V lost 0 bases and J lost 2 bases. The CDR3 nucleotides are TGTGCCAGCAGCTTAGATTGGTCCGGGACAGGTGCCTACGAGCAGTACTTC. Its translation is CASSLDWSGTGAYEQYF.

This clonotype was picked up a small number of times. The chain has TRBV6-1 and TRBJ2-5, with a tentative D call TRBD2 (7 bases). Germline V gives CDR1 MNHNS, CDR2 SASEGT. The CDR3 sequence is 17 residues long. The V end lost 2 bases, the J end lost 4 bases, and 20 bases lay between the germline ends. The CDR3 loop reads CASSELGGARILETQYF. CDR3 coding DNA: TGTGCCAGCAGTGAATTAGGGGGGGCGCGCATTCTAGAGACCCAGTACTTC.

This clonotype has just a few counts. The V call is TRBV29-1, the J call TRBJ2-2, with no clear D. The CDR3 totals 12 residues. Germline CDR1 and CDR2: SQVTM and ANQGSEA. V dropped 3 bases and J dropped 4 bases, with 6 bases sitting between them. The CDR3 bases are TGCAGCGTTGATGGGCCCACCGGGGAGCTGTTTTTT. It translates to CSVDGPTGELFF.

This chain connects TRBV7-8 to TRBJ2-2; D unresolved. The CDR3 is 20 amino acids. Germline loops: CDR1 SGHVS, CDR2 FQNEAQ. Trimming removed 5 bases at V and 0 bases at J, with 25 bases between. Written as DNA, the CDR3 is TGTGCCAGCAGCCCCACCTTAGGGTCTAAGAAAACCGCGAACACCGGGGAGCTGTTTTTT. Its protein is CASSPTLGSKKTANTGELFF.

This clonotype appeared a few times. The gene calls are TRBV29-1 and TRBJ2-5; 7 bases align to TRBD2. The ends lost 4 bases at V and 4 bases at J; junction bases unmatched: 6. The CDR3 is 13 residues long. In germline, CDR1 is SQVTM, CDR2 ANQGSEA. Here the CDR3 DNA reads TGCAGCGTTGGGGGCGGGAGTGGAGAGACCCAGTACTTC. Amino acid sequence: CSVGGGSGETQYF.

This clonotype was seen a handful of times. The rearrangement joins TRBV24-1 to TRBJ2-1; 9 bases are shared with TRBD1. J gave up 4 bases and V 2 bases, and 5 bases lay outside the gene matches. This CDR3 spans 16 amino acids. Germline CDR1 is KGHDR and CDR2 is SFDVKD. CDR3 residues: CATSDYTDRGYNEQFF. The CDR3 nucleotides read TGTGCCACCAGTGATTACACGGACAGGGGTTACAATGAGCAGTTCTTC.

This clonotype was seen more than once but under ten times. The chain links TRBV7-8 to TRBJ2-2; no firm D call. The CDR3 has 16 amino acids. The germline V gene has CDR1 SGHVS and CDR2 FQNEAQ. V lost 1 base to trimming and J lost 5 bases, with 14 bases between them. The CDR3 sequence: CASSLGGLGFTGELFF. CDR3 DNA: TGTGCCAGCAGCTTAGGGGGTCTGGGCTTTACCGGGGAGCTGTTTTTT.

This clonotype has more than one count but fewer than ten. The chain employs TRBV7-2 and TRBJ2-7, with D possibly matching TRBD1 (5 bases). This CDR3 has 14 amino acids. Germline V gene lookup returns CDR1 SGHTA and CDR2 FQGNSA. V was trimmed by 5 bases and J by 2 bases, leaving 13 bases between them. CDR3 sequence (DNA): TGTGCCAGCAGCGAACCGACAGAGACCTACGAGCAGTACTTC. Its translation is CASSEPTETYEQYF.

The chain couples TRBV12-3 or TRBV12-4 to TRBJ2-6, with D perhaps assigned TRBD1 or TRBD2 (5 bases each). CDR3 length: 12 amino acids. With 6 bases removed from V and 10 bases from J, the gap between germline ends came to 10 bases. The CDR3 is CASSSGRNVLTF. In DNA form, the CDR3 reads TGTGCCAGCAGCTCGGGACGGAACGTCCTGACTTTC.

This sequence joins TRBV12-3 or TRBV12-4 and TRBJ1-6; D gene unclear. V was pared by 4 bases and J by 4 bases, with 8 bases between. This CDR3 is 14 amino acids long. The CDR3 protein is CASSSAVYNSPLHF. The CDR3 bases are TGTGCCAGCAGTTCGGCAGTGTATAATTCACCCCTCCACTTT.

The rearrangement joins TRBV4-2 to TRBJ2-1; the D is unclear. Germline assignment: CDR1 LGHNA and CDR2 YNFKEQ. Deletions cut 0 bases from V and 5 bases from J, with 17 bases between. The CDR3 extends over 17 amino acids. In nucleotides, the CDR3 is TGTGCCAGCAGCCAAGATCTCTGGCGGAGCCTCCACAATGAGCAGTTCTTC. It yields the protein CASSQDLWRSLHNEQFF.

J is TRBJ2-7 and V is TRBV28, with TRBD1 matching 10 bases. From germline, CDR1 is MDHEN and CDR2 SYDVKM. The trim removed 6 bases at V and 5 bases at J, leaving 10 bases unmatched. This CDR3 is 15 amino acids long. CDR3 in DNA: TGTGCCAGCAGCGATGACAGGGGGCTAGGGGACGAGCAGTACTTC. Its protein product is CASSDDRGLGDEQYF.

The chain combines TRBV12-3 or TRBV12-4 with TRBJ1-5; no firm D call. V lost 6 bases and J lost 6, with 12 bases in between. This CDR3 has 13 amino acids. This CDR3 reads CASRREFGQPQHF. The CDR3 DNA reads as TGTGCCAGCAGAAGGGAATTTGGTCAGCCCCAGCATTTT.

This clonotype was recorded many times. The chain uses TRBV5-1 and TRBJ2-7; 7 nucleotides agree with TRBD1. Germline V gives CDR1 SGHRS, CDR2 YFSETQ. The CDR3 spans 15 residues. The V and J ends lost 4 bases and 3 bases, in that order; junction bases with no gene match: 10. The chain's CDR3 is CASSPGTAFGYEQYF. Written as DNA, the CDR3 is TGCGCCAGCAGCCCCGGGACAGCTTTTGGCTACGAGCAGTACTTC.

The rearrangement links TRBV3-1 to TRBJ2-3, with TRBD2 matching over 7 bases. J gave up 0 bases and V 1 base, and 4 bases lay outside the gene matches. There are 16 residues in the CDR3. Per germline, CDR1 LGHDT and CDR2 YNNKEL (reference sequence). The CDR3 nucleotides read TGTGCCAGCAGCCAAGCTAGCGGATCTAGCACAGATACGCAGTATTTT. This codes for CASSQASGSSTDTQYF.

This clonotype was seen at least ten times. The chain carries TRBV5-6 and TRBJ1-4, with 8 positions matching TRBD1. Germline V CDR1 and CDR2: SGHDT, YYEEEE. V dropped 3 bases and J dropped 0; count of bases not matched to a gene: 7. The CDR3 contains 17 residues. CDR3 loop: CASSWRTGPATNEKLFF. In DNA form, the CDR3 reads TGTGCCAGCAGCTGGCGGACAGGGCCAGCAACTAATGAAAAACTGTTTTTT.

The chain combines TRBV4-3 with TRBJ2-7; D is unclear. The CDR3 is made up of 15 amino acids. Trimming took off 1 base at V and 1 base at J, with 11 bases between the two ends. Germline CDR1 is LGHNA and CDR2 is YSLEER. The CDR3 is CASSQGGASSYEQYF. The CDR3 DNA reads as TGCGCCAGCAGCCAAGGAGGAGCGTCTTCCTACGAGCAGTACTTC.

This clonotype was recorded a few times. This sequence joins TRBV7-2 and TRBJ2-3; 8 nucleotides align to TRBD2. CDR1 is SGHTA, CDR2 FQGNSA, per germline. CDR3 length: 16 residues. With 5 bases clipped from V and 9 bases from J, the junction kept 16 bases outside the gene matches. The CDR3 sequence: CASSNDRSSASGTQYF. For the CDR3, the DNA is TGTGCCAGCAGCAATGATCGATCCTCTGCTAGCGGGACGCAGTATTTT. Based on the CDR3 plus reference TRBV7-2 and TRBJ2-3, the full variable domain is GAGVSQSPSNKVTEKGKDVELRCDPISGHTALYWYRQSLGQGLEFLIYFQGNSAPDKSGLPSDRFSAERTGGSVSTLTIQRTQQEDSAVYLCASSNDRSSASGTQYFGPGTRLTVL.

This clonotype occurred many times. The CDR3 here is CSAPQGADEQYF. The CDR3 DNA reads TGCAGTGCTCCGCAGGGGGCGGACGAGCAGTACTTC. The chain uses TRBV20-1 and TRBJ2-7; 8 positions agree with TRBD1. CDR1 is DFQATT and CDR2 is SNEGSKA in the germline V gene (reference sequence). V was clipped by 5 bases and J by 5 bases; unmatched bases: 5. The CDR3 length is 12 residues.